This entry is about one T cell receptor (beta chain). The antigen is not known. This record comes from a study of shared clonotypes between healthy human individuals. Study-wide results and caveats: Owing to a small donor count, the genetic and exposure-history diversity represented was limited. Clonotypes which were not shared had lower generation probabilities than clonotypes that all four donors shared. Clonotype sharing across donors was expected to vary with sequencing depth.

The assay was immunoSEQ multiplex PCR, and TCRdb's table has in-frame clones only and misses some. The sample shows hundreds of thousands of clones, more than 60% of them seen only once. CD4+ cells were split into CD45RA+ naive and CD45RA-negative memory subsets. Trimming at V came to 3 bases and at J to 4 bases, leaving 4 bases not matched to a gene. The CDR3 sequence is 15 residues long. Germline V CDR1 and CDR2: SGDLS, YYNGEE. The origin of this receptor is a man between 25 and 39 years old in good health. The sample consisted of memory CD4+ T cells sorted from blood. The subset: CD45RA-negative fraction. This rearrangement joins TRBV9 to TRBJ2-2, with 9 positions matching TRBD2. This CDR3 reads CASSAAGGLTGELFF. The CDR3 DNA reads as TGTGCCAGCAGCGCAGCGGGAGGCCTCACCGGGGAGCTGTTTTTT.